Sequencing of this TCR beta chain was carried out in a study of vaccination and CD4 T cells after COVID-19. General study results and limits: Within convalescent individuals, 304 out of 307 vaccine-specific clones proved to be spike mono-reactive.

Turning to this clonotype: Antigen: not known.

Noted treatment: approximately 9-day PBMC culture with coronavirus spike peptide pools or control peptides (ViraFEST assay). ViraFEST grew antigen-specific T cells using peptide pools, then sequenced TCRs. Upon completion of under 12 days of culture, CD4+ T cells were isolated via negative selection. The CDR3 consists of 16 residues. Per germline, CDR1 SGHTA and CDR2 FQGTGA. The ends were cut back, 2 bases at V and 12 bases at J, with 26 bases in the middle. Cultured CD4+ T cells had their DNA profiled by the Oncomine TCR Beta short-read assay. Someone extracted genomic DNA from cultured CD4+ T cells. TCRdb reanalysed the PCR reads using MiXCR and keeps one entry per CDR3 protein. The top ten clones hold about 9.1% of a sample with approximately 13,000 distinct CDR3 sequences, more than 45% of them seen once.

The gene calls are TRBV7-3 and TRBJ2-7; D could derive from TRBD1 or TRBD2 (7 bases each). This clonotype was sampled from a human donor who had recovered from COVID-19. The specimen was CD4+ T cells from blood, cultured in vitro. The CDR3 region has the DNA TGTGCCAGCAGCTTACAGGGGGGGGCGAATTCTTCCCCTATGTACTTC. This encodes CASSLQGGANSSPMYF.